The 29 T cell receptor beta chains below all came from one sample that was sequenced in a study of blood T cell repertoires in COVID-19. TCRdb's table, derived via immunoSEQ multiplex PCR, lists solely in-frame clones and lacks some. This sample has approximately 50,000 clones; around 83% occur once, and the top ten carry 6.5%. Sequenced input: peripheral blood. All receptors come from a man in his sixties with acute or convalescent COVID-19.

This chain uses TRBV19 with TRBJ2-7, with D possibly TRBD1 on 5 matching bases. V lost 3 bases to trimming and J lost 3 bases, with 12 bases between them. Germline loops: CDR1 LNHDA, CDR2 SQIVND (reference sequence). The CDR3 runs 14 residues. CDR3 sequence (DNA): TGTGCCAGTAGTATTCAGGGAAGGGTCTACGAGCAGTACTTC. Encoded protein: CASSIQGRVYEQYF.

The chain combines TRBV25-1 with TRBJ2-3; no clear D. Germline V CDR1 and CDR2: MGHDK, SYGVNS. V was cut by 4 bases and J by 10 bases, with 9 bases left in between. This CDR3 spans 11 amino acids. Here the CDR3 DNA reads TGTGCCAGCAGTGCTAGTTGGGCGCAGTATTTT. Protein sequence: CASSASWAQYF. Full variable domain (missing parts from reference TRBV25-1 and TRBJ2-3): EADIYQTPRYLVIGTGKKITLECSQTMGHDKMYWYQQDPGMELHLIHYSYGVNSTEKGDLSSESTVSRIRTEHFPLTLESARPSHTSQYLCASSASWAQYFGPGTRLTVL.

This chain uses TRBV6-4 with TRBJ2-2; 13 bases fit TRBD2. The CDR3 has 16 residues. J gave up 9 bases and V 7 bases, and 11 bases lay outside the gene matches. Germline CDR1 is MRHNA and CDR2 is SNTAGT. In nucleotides, the CDR3 is TGTGCCAGCAAGGGACTAGCGGGGAGCCCCGACCGGGAGCTGTTTTTT. Protein sequence: CASKGLAGSPDRELFF.

This sequence joins TRBV7-3 and TRBJ2-5; D gene unclear. Germline lookup yields CDR1 SGHTA and CDR2 FQGTGA. V gave up 2 bases and J gave up 1 base, with 8 bases separating them. This CDR3 contains 14 residues. The CDR3 here is CASSLSGFQETQYF. The CDR3 DNA reads as TGTGCCAGCAGCTTATCCGGGTTCCAAGAGACCCAGTACTTC.

The chain has TRBV18 and TRBJ2-3; TRBD2 aligns across 8 bases. Trimming at V came to 4 bases and at J to 3 bases, leaving 6 bases not matched to a gene. The CDR3 extends over 15 amino acids. Looked up from germline, CDR1 is KGHSH and CDR2 is LQKENI. Here the CDR3 reads CASSLTTSETDTQYF. The CDR3 DNA reads as TGTGCCAGCTCACTAACGACTAGCGAGACAGATACGCAGTATTTT.

The genes are TRBV10-1 and TRBJ1-1; 10 bases line up with TRBD1. CDR1 and CDR2 (germline): WNHNN, SYGVQD (reference sequence). V lost 8 bases to trimming and J lost 8 bases; unmatched junction nucleotides: 5. The CDR3 has 12 amino acids. This CDR3 is CASGQGVGEAFF. The CDR3 nucleotides are TGCGCCAGCGGACAGGGGGTCGGCGAAGCTTTCTTT.

The J gene is TRBJ2-2, the V gene TRBV21-1; TRBD2 is the table's D call, not checked against the DNA. TRBV21-1 corresponds to a pseudogene. This CDR3 contains 18 residues. In DNA, the CDR3 is TGTGCCAGCAGCAAAGGGGCTAGCGGGACATGTGGCACCGGGGAGCTGTTTTTT. It translates to CASSKGASGTCGTGELFF.

The V gene is TRBV28, the J gene TRBJ1-1, with D possibly matching TRBD1 (5 bases). The CDR3 spans 16 residues. Germline-derived CDR1 and CDR2 are MDHEN and SYDVKM. Trimming left V 2 bases short and J 3 bases short, with 16 bases between. The CDR3 loop reads CASSLRGGKRYTEAFF. For the CDR3, the DNA is TGTGCCAGCAGTTTACGCGGGGGGAAACGGTACACTGAAGCTTTCTTT. The full variable domain, with the rest looked up from reference TRBV28 and TRBJ1-1, is DVKVTQSSRYLVKRTGEKVFLECVQDMDHENMFWYRQDPGLGLRLIYFSYDVKMKEKGDIPEGYSVSREKKERFSLILESASTNQTSMYLCASSLRGGKRYTEAFFGQGTRLTVV.

The CDR3 region is CSAGGTGGNTIYF. As DNA, the CDR3 is TGCAGCGCCGGGGGGACAGGAGGAAACACCATATATTTT. The chain joins TRBV29-1 to TRBJ1-3; 8 bases fit TRBD1. Trimming took 7 bases from V and 4 from J; bases not matched to a gene: 6. The CDR3 covers 13 residues. Per germline, CDR1 SQVTM and CDR2 ANQGSEA.

The V call is TRBV7-3, the J call TRBJ1-2, with TRBD1 matching over 8 bases. With 2 bases clipped from V and 8 bases from J, the junction kept 4 bases outside the gene matches. The length of the CDR3 is 13 residues. Germline CDR1 reads SGHTA; CDR2 reads FQGTGA. The CDR3: CASSLLGQAGYTF. Written as DNA, the CDR3 is TGTGCCAGCAGCTTATTGGGACAGGCCGGCTACACCTTC.

The chain uses TRBV18 and TRBJ1-5; the match to TRBD1 covers 11 bases. CDR1 and CDR2 (germline): KGHSH, LQKENI. V was clipped by 3 bases and J by 6 bases; unmatched bases: 1. There are 14 residues in the CDR3. As DNA, the CDR3 is TGTGCCAGCTCACCCGGACAGGGGGCTCAGCCCCAGCATTTT. Protein: CASSPGQGAQPQHF. Together with reference TRBV18 and TRBJ1-5, the CDR3 gives the full variable domain: NAGVMQNPRHLVRRRGQEARLRCSPMKGHSHVYWYRQLPEEGLKFMVYLQKENIIDESGMPKERFSAEFPKEGPSILRIQQVVRGDSAAYFCASSPGQGAQPQHFGDGTRLSIL.

This clone showed up just a few times. V and J are TRBV5-1 and TRBJ2-5, with 9 bases matching TRBD2. Germline V gives CDR1 SGHRS, CDR2 YFSETQ. The CDR3 sequence is 17 residues long. J gave up 5 bases and V 4 bases, and 15 bases lay outside the gene matches. The DNA of the CDR3 is TGCGCCAGCAGCCCGGGACTAGCAAACGACCGGCGGGAGACCCAGTACTTC. It codes for CASSPGLANDRRETQYF.

The chain recombines TRBV24-1 with TRBJ2-3; 7 bases fit TRBD1. The CDR3 covers 14 residues. Germline V lookup: CDR1 KGHDR, CDR2 SFDVKD. The ends lost 3 bases at V and 3 bases at J; junction bases unmatched: 2. The CDR3 nucleotides are TGTGCCACCAGTGATCCACAGGGGACAGATACGCAGTATTTT. Protein sequence: CATSDPQGTDTQYF.

This rearrangement joins TRBV4-1 to TRBJ1-5; D gene uncertain. The CDR3 totals 15 residues. V was pared by 1 base and J by 5 bases, with 12 bases between. CDR1 MGHRA and CDR2 YSYEKL come from the germline V gene. The CDR3 DNA is TGCGCCAGCAGCCAAGTAGCGCACAGTGATCAGCCCCAGCATTTT. This gives the protein CASSQVAHSDQPQHF.

The genes are TRBV7-8 and TRBJ2-5, with a weak D call TRBD2 (5 bases). The CDR3 consists of 14 residues. Germline assignment: CDR1 SGHVS and CDR2 FQNEAQ. Trimming left V 3 bases short and J 3 bases short, with 11 bases between. CDR3 DNA: TGTGCCAGCAGCTTGGGCACTAGGAAAGAGACCCAGTACTTC. Residues: CASSLGTRKETQYF.

The rearrangement links TRBV7-6 to TRBJ2-2; TRBD2 might be the D (6 bases). Germline V gene data show CDR1 as SGHVS and CDR2 as FNYEAQ. Trimming removed 7 bases from V and 3 bases from J, with 18 bases in between. There are 16 residues in the CDR3. The CDR3 loop is CASTPAGSSDTGELFF. The CDR3 nucleotides read TGTGCCAGCACCCCAGCCGGGAGTAGCGACACCGGGGAGCTGTTTTTT.

This CDR3 is CASSDLDRVVSPLHF. The CDR3, as DNA: TGTGCCAGCAGTGACCTGGACAGGGTGGTTTCACCCCTCCACTTT. The chain has TRBV28 and TRBJ1-6; 8 bases align to TRBD1. The germline gives CDR1 MDHEN, CDR2 SYDVKM. CDR3 length equals 15 residues. The V segment lost 5 bases and the J segment 9 bases; nucleotides outside the gene matches: 9.

J is TRBJ1-1 and V is TRBV4-2, with D tentatively TRBD1 (5 bases). V was shortened by 7 bases and J by 3 bases, with 9 bases between the two germline ends. Germline CDR1 and CDR2: LGHNA and YNFKEQ. CDR3 size: 12 residues. The chain's CDR3 is CASKGRDTEAFF. The CDR3 DNA reads as TGTGCCAGCAAAGGCAGGGACACTGAAGCTTTCTTT.

This clone showed up just a few times. The chain joins TRBV21-1 to TRBJ1-1; TRBD1, the D gene given by the table, was not confirmed from the DNA. TRBV21-1 is a listed pseudogene. This CDR3 has 13 residues. CDR3 residues: CASNLTGLAEAFF. The CDR3 bases are TGTGCCAGCAATCTGACAGGACTCGCTGAAGCTTTCTTT.

This chain joins TRBV5-1 and TRBJ2-2; D possibly corresponds to TRBD2 (6 bases). CDR1 is SGHRS, CDR2 YFSETQ, per germline. V lost 2 bases and J 2 bases, leaving 16 bases between the germline ends. This CDR3 contains 17 residues. The CDR3 region is CASSFLEGKGNTGELFF. The CDR3 nucleotides are TGCGCCAGCAGCTTTTTGGAGGGCAAGGGCAACACCGGGGAGCTGTTTTTT.

The rearrangement joins TRBV4-1 to TRBJ1-5; D is perhaps TRBD1 (6 bases). Per germline, CDR1 MGHRA and CDR2 YSYEKL. The CDR3 is 17 amino acids. Trimming removed 1 base from V and 7 bases from J, with 20 bases in between. CDR3: CASSQANLGGRGQPQHF. DNA of the CDR3: TGCGCCAGCAGCCAAGCTAACCTCGGGGGGCGTGGGCAGCCCCAGCATTTT.

This sequence joins TRBV7-6 and TRBJ2-7; the match to TRBD1 covers 7 bases. V trimming: 3 bases; J trimming: 3 bases; junction bases outside the gene matches: 5. Germline lookup yields CDR1 SGHVS and CDR2 FNYEAQ. The CDR3 extends over 14 amino acids. The CDR3 DNA is TGTGCCAGCAGCTTCCGGACAGGATTCTACGAGCAGTACTTC. This codes for CASSFRTGFYEQYF.

This chain joins TRBV12-3 or TRBV12-4 and TRBJ1-1; D ambiguous. The CDR3 length is 13 residues. V was trimmed by 6 bases and J by 4 bases, leaving 12 bases between them. The CDR3 loop reads CASRTKRATEAFF. The CDR3 region has the DNA TGTGCCAGCAGGACGAAGAGGGCCACTGAAGCTTTCTTT.

This clone was counted a few times. The gene calls are TRBV2 and TRBJ1-5; no reliable D call. The CDR3 is made up of 15 amino acids. V lost 4 bases and J lost 0, with 10 bases in between. In germline, CDR1 is SNHLY, CDR2 FYNNEI. The CDR3 nucleotides are TGTGCCAGCAGTGTCGCACAGTATAGCAATCAGCCCCAGCATTTT. Protein product: CASSVAQYSNQPQHF.

This chain connects TRBV5-1 to TRBJ2-5; tentative D call: TRBD2 (6 bases). Trimming pared 0 bases from V and 5 bases from J, leaving 11 bases between. The CDR3 consists of 14 residues. Germline CDR1 reads SGHRS; CDR2 reads YFSETQ. The CDR3 DNA reads as TGCGCCAGCAGCTTGGTATCGGGGAGGGAGACCCAGTACTTC. Amino acids: CASSLVSGRETQYF.

The chain uses TRBV6-5 and TRBJ2-4; 7 bases agree with TRBD1. CDR1 and CDR2 from the germline V gene are MNHEY and SVGAGI. The CDR3 covers 14 residues. The trim removed 8 bases at V and 0 bases at J, leaving 4 bases unmatched. Here the CDR3 reads CASGDSLAKNIQYF. CDR3 bases: TGTGCCAGCGGGGACAGTCTAGCCAAAAACATTCAGTACTTC.

The chain recombines TRBV24-1 with TRBJ1-1, with 7 bases lining up with TRBD1. The CDR3 is 16 amino acids. J was trimmed by 2 bases and V by 6 bases; bases with no gene match: 11. Germline assignment: CDR1 KGHDR and CDR2 SFDVKD. CDR3 DNA: TGTGCCACCAGTCTTACAGGGGCGGGAGGCAACACTGAAGCTTTCTTT. It codes for CATSLTGAGGNTEAFF.

This chain uses TRBV3-1 (or the pseudogene TRBV3-2) with TRBJ1-6, with 7 bases lining up with TRBD1. The CDR3 length is 14 residues. Looked up from germline, CDR1 is LGHDT and CDR2 is YNNKEL (reference sequence). The junction had 4 bases not matched to a gene; V was cut back by 4 bases and J by 7 bases. This CDR3 is CASSRQGANSPLHF. The CDR3 DNA reads TGTGCCAGCAGCCGACAGGGAGCGAATTCACCCCTCCACTTT.

This chain links TRBV4-2 with TRBJ2-7, with a tentative D call TRBD1 (5 bases). CDR1 LGHNA and CDR2 YNFKEQ come from the germline V gene. The CDR3 is made up of 16 amino acids. V was cut by 1 base and J by 3 bases, with 16 bases left in between. This CDR3 is CASSQAAGLKDYEQYF. The CDR3 region has the DNA TGTGCCAGCAGCCAAGCTGCAGGGTTAAAGGACTACGAGCAGTACTTC.